This TCR beta chain was retrieved from a study of siplizumab effects on memory and regulatory T cells. The table came from immunoSEQ multiplex PCR; TCRdb's copy has only in-frame clones and leaves some out. This sample has tens of thousands of clones, with about 97% found just once. With V trimmed by 4 bases and J by 0 bases, 9 bases remained unmatched. The CDR3 loop spans 16 amino acids. In germline, CDR1 is LGHNA, CDR2 YNFKEQ. Sequences were obtained from naive CD8+ T cells sorted from blood. The chain recombines TRBV4-2 with TRBJ2-7; TRBD1 matches at 7 bases. The TCR comes from a human donor in good health. CDR3 loop: CASSLRKTGNSYEQYF. CDR3 in DNA: TGTGCCAGCAGCCTTAGAAAGACAGGGAACTCCTACGAGCAGTACTTC.